This T cell receptor beta chain is from a study of shared clonotypes between healthy human individuals. The CDR3 covers 15 residues. Germline values: CDR1 LNHDA, CDR2 SQIVND (reference sequence). V shed 3 bases and J shed 1 base, with 13 bases lying between them. Assay: immunoSEQ multiplex PCR; the TCRdb copy retains only in-frame clones and omits some. The table lists 190,000 or so clones, approximately 92% of them singletons. Among the donors, all were Caucasian adults who lived in Nashville, Tennessee. Sequenced sample: naive CD4+ T cells sorted from blood. Subset defined: CD45RA+ positively selected. The chain links TRBV19 to TRBJ2-7; D is perhaps TRBD1 (6 bases). The receptor comes from a woman aged 30 to 39 in good health. The CDR3 reads CASSIGQNPSYEQYF. The CDR3, as DNA: TGTGCCAGTAGTATCGGACAGAACCCTTCCTACGAGCAGTACTTC.